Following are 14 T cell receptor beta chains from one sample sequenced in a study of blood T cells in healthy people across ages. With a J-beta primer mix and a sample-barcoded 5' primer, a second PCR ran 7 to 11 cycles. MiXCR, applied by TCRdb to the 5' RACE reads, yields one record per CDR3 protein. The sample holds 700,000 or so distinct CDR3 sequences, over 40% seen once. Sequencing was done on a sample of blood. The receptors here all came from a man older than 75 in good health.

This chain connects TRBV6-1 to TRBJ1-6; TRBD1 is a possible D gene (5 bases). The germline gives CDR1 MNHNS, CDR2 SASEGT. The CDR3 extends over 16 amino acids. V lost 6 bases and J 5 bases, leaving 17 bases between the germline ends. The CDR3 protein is CASRPIQGGDNSPLHF. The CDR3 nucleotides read TGTGCCAGCAGGCCAATCCAGGGAGGTGATAATTCACCCCTCCACTTT.

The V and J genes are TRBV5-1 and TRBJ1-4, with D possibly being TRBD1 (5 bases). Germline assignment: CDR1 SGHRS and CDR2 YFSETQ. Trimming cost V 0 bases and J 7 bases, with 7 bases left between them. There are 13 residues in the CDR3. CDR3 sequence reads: CASSLAGFEKLFF. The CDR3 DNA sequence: TGCGCCAGCAGCTTGGCAGGGTTTGAAAAACTGTTTTTT.

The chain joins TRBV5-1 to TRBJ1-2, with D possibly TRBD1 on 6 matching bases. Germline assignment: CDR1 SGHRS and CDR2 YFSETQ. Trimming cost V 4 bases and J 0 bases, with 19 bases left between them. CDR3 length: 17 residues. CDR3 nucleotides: TGCGCCAGCAGCCCTCTAGGACAGCCCGATTCTAACTATGGCTACACCTTC. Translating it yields CASSPLGQPDSNYGYTF. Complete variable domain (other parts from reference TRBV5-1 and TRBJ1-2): KAGVTQTPRYLIKTRGQQVTLSCSPISGHRSVSWYQQTPGQGLQFLFEYFSETQRNKGNFPGRFSGRQFSNSRSEMNVSTLELGDSALYLCASSPLGQPDSNYGYTFGSGTRLTVV.

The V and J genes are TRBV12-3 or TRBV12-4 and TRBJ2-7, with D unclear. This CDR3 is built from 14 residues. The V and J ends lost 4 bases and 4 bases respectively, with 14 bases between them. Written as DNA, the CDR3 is TGTGCCAGCAGTTATAGGTCTCAGTCGTACGAGCAGTACTTC. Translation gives CASSYRSQSYEQYF.

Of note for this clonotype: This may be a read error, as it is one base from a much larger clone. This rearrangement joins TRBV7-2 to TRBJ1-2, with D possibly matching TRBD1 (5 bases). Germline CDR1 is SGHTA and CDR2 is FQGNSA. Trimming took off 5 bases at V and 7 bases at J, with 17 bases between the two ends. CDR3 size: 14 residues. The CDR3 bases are TGTGCCAGCAGCCTCTCCCGAGGGGAGGGTGGCTACACCTTC. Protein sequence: CASSLSRGEGGYTF.

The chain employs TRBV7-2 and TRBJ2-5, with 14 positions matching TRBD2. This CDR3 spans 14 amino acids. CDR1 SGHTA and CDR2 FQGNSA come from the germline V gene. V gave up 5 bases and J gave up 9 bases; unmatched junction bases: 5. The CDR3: CASSPGLAGGAQYF. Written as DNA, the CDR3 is TGTGCCAGCAGCCCAGGACTAGCGGGAGGAGCCCAGTACTTC.

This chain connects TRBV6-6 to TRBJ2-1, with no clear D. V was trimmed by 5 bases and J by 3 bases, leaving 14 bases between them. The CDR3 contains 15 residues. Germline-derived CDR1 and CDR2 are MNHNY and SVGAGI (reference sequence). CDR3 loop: CASSAQDGSYNEQFF. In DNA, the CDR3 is TGTGCCAGCAGTGCCCAAGACGGAAGCTACAATGAGCAGTTCTTC.

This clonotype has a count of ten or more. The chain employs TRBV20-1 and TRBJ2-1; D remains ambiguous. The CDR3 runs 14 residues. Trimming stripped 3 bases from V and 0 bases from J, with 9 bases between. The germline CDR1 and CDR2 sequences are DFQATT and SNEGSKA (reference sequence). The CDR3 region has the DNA TGCAGTGCTAGTGGCCAGGTCTCCTACAATGAGCAGTTCTTC. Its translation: CSASGQVSYNEQFF.

CDR3 in amino acids: CASSFDGGFGNTIYF. The CDR3 coding sequence is TGCGCCAGCAGCTTCGACGGAGGATTTGGAAACACCATATATTTT. V is TRBV5-1 and J is TRBJ1-3; D unclear. CDR1 is SGHRS and CDR2 is YFSETQ in the germline V gene. This CDR3 spans 15 amino acids. V lost 2 bases and J 3 bases, leaving 12 bases between the germline ends.

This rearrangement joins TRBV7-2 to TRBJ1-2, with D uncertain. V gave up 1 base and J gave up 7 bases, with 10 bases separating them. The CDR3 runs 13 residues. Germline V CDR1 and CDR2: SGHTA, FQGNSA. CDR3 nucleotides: TGTGCCAGCAGCTTAGGTGGGGAAGGTGGCTACACCTTC. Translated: CASSLGGEGGYTF.

DNA of the CDR3: TGCAGCGTTGAAGATCAGGGACAGACCTACAATGAGCAGTTCTTC. Protein sequence: CSVEDQGQTYNEQFF. This sequence joins TRBV29-1 and TRBJ2-1; TRBD1 aligns across 7 bases. With V trimmed by 0 bases and J by 2 bases, 4 bases remained unmatched. This CDR3 comprises 15 residues. CDR1 and CDR2 from the germline V gene are SQVTM and ANQGSEA.

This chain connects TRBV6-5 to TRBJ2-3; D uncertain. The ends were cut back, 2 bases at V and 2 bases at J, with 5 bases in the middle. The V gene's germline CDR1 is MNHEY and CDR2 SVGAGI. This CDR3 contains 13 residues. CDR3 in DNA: TGTGCCAGCAGTTACGGGGACACAGATACGCAGTATTTT. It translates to CASSYGDTDTQYF.

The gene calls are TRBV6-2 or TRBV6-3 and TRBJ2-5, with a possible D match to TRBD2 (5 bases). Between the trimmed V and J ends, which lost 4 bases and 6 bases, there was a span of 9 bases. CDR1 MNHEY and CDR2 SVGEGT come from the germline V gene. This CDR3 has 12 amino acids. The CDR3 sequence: CASSLRVQTQYF. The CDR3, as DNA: TGTGCCAGCAGTTTGAGGGTCCAGACCCAGTACTTC.

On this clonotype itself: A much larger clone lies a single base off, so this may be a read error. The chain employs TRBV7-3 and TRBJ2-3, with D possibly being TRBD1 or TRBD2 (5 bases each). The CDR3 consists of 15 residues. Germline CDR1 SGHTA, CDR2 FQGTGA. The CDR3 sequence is CASSLEGRRTDTRYF. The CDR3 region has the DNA TGTGCCAGCAGCCTAGAGGGGCGGCGCACAGATACGCGGTATTTT.